A selection of T cell receptor beta chains follows, all from one sample in a study of T cells in lung cancer brain metastases. Data came from immunoSEQ multiplex PCR; TCRdb stores just in-frame clones and leaves some out. The sample lists about 2,800 clones; roughly 88% were seen once. Sequences were obtained from tumor tissue from the primary lung tumor. The receptors here all came from a woman aged 50 to 60 with non-small cell lung cancer. Both conserved end residues are part of each CDR3. D genes are given only for firm matches. Not every row has a clone size; where given, it reads once, few, many or a size class.

V,D,J,size,CDR3,DNA
TRBV6-6,-,TRBJ1-2,-,CASSYSAEANYGYTF,TGTGCCAGCAGTTACTCGGCCGAGGCTAACTATGGCTACACCTTC
TRBV11-2,TRBD2,TRBJ2-5,-,CASSPRGSGVTQETQYF,TGTGCCAGCAGCCCCCGGGGGAGCGGGGTAACTCAAGAGACCCAGTACTTC
TRBV7-9,-,TRBJ2-7,-,CASSLLGRTYEQYF,TGTGCCAGCAGCTTACTCGGGCGGACCTACGAGCAGTACTTC
TRBV5-4,TRBD1,TRBJ1-2,-,CASSTSTGDYTF,TGTGCCAGCAGCACGTCGACAGGGGACTACACCTTC
TRBV7-2,-,TRBJ2-7,-,CASSLNEGYEQYF,TGTGCCAGCAGCTTAAATGAAGGCTACGAGCAGTACTTC
TRBV4-2,-,TRBJ1-5,-,CASSQDRVGQPQHF,TGTGCCAGCAGCCAAGACCGCGTCGGTCAGCCCCAGCATTTT
TRBV5-1,-,TRBJ2-7,-,CASSPGGSRAVEQYF,TGCGCCAGCAGCCCCGGTGGGAGCAGGGCGGTCGAGCAGTACTTC
TRBV30,-,TRBJ2-1,once,CAWSVRGHEQFF,TGTGCCTGGAGTGTACGGGGCCATGAGCAGTTCTTC
TRBV5-1,-,TRBJ1-2,-,CASSLGRTQRDYGYTF,TGCGCCAGCAGCTTGGGCAGGACCCAGCGTGACTATGGCTACACCTTC
TRBV6-1,-,TRBJ2-7,once,CASSIELFYEQYF,TGTGCCAGCAGTATAGAACTATTCTACGAGCAGTACTTC
TRBV27,-,TRBJ1-2,-,CASSLSPGAIANYGYTF,TGTGCCAGCAGTTTATCCCCAGGGGCGATAGCTAACTATGGCTACACCTTC
TRBV14,TRBD1,TRBJ2-7,-,CASSGGRTGVATSF,TGTGCCAGCAGCGGAGGGAGGACAGGGGTTGCCACGAGCTTC
TRBV9,-,TRBJ2-7,-,CASSTGTFPYEQYF,TGTGCCAGCAGCACTGGGACGTTCCCCTACGAGCAGTACTTC
TRBV29-1,-,TRBJ2-7,few,CSVGGSVGEQYF,TGCAGCGTTGGCGGTTCAGTCGGGGAGCAGTACTTC
TRBV7-9,-,TRBJ2-6,once,CASSLTRSSGANVLTF,TGTGCCAGCAGCTTAACCAGGAGCTCTGGGGCCAACGTCCTGACTTTC
TRBV30,TRBD2,TRBJ2-1,few,CAWTNIGGSGGHNEQFF,TGTGCCTGGACTAATATAGGGGGGAGCGGGGGACACAATGAGCAGTTCTTC
TRBV7-9,-,TRBJ2-2,-,CASSPEGPGELFF,TGTGCCAGCAGCCCCGAGGGTCCCGGGGAGCTGTTTTTT
TRBV5-1,-,TRBJ2-3,-,CASSLRWRFMGGTQYF,TGCGCCAGCAGCTTGAGATGGCGGTTTATGGGGGGTACGCAGTATTTT
TRBV12-5,-,TRBJ1-1,-,CASAPPGGTEAFF,TGTGCTAGTGCCCCCCCCGGGGGCACTGAAGCTTTCTTT
TRBV6-6,TRBD1,TRBJ1-2,once,CASSYLTGSDGYTF,TGTGCCAGCAGTTATTTGACAGGGAGCGATGGCTACACCTTC
TRBV30,TRBD2,TRBJ2-7,-,CAWSVLTSGRSPYEQYF,TGTGCCTGGAGTGTTTTGACTAGCGGGAGGTCGCCCTACGAGCAGTACTTC
TRBV5-6,TRBD1,TRBJ1-2,once,CASSLQGNYGYTF,TGTGCCAGCAGCTTACAGGGGAACTATGGCTACACCTTC
TRBV28,-,TRBJ1-1,-,CATTRESEAFF,TGTGCCACCACAAGGGAGTCTGAAGCTTTCTTT
TRBV20-1,-,TRBJ1-3,-,CSASTENTIYF,TGCAGTGCTAGCACGGAGAACACCATATATTTT
TRBV6-5,TRBD1,TRBJ1-2,-,CASSYTRQGGYGYTF,TGTGCCAGCAGTTACACCAGACAGGGTGGCTATGGCTACACCTTC
TRBV4-1,-,TRBJ2-7,-,CASSHRDGTYEQYF,TGCGCCAGCAGCCACCGGGACGGTACCTACGAGCAGTACTTC
TRBV7-9,TRBD1,TRBJ1-1,-,CASNTVGTGNPEAFF,TGTGCCAGCAATACCGTGGGGACAGGGAACCCTGAAGCTTTCTTT
TRBV19,-,TRBJ1-5,once,CASSTHTTRKPQHF,TGTGCCAGTAGTACCCACACGACTAGGAAGCCCCAGCATTTT
TRBV7-9,-,TRBJ2-5,once,CASSLDMGTEETQYF,TGTGCCAGCAGCTTAGATATGGGGACGGAAGAGACCCAGTACTTC
TRBV4-3,TRBD1,TRBJ2-1,once,CASSQDPGGGMDEQFF,TGCGCCAGCAGCCAAGATCCAGGGGGTGGTATGGATGAGCAGTTCTTC
TRBV4-2,-,TRBJ2-6,-,CASSLAAQNSGANVLTF,TGTGCCAGCAGCCTCGCCGCGCAGAACTCTGGGGCCAACGTCCTGACTTTC
TRBV5-1,-,TRBJ2-1,once,CASSFEGSYNEQFF,TGCGCCAGCAGCTTCGAAGGCTCCTACAATGAGCAGTTCTTC
TRBV5-1,TRBD1,TRBJ2-2,-,CASSPQTGGSGELFF,TGCGCCAGCAGCCCACAGACAGGGGGGTCCGGGGAGCTGTTTTTT
TRBV29-1,-,TRBJ1-1,-,CSLIRGDTEAFF,TGCAGCCTAATTAGAGGGGACACTGAAGCTTTCTTT
TRBV25-1,TRBD1,TRBJ2-7,-,CASSGYQQGAQNEQYF,TGTGCCAGCAGTGGATATCAACAGGGGGCGCAAAACGAGCAGTACTTC
TRBV5-6,-,TRBJ2-6,-,CASIRLGYSGANVLTF,TGTGCCAGCATCAGACTAGGGTACTCTGGGGCCAACGTCCTGACTTTC
TRBV25-1,-,TRBJ1-1,-,CASSESQGRGNTEAFF,TGTGCCAGCAGTGAATCCCAAGGCAGGGGGAACACTGAAGCTTTCTTT
TRBV19,-,TRBJ1-1,-,CASSIQAASTEAFF,TGTGCCAGTAGTATACAGGCGGCGAGCACTGAAGCTTTCTTT
TRBV5-1,-,TRBJ2-7,-,CASSLGPAYEQYF,TGCGCCAGCAGCTTGGGACCGGCCTACGAGCAGTACTTC
TRBV19,TRBD1,TRBJ2-3,-,CASRQGSHTDTQYF,TGTGCCAGCCGACAGGGTAGCCACACAGATACGCAGTATTTT
TRBV19,-,TRBJ1-5,-,CASSVGLNQPQHF,TGTGCCAGTAGTGTGGGCCTCAATCAGCCCCAGCATTTT
TRBV5-1,-,TRBJ2-7,-,CASSSDTQLSIYEQYF,TGCGCCAGCAGCTCGGATACACAGCTATCAATCTACGAGCAGTACTTC
TRBV12-1,-,TRBJ2-3,once,CASSFVGTSGDNPGTQYF,TGTGCCAGCAGCTTTGTTGGGACTAGCGGGGACAACCCGGGTACGCAGTATTTT
TRBV9,-,TRBJ1-5,once,CASSVTGAEHGPQHF,TGTGCCAGCAGCGTCACGGGAGCCGAACACGGGCCCCAGCATTTT
TRBV5-6,TRBD1,TRBJ2-7,-,CASTWGTGLYEQYF,TGTGCCAGCACATGGGGGACAGGACTGTACGAGCAGTACTTC
TRBV28,TRBD1,TRBJ2-3,-,CASSSPGQPTDTQYF,TGTGCCAGCAGTTCACCGGGACAGCCTACAGATACGCAGTATTTT
TRBV6-1,TRBD1,TRBJ2-2,-,CASSEGRGGALGDTGELFF,TGTGCCAGCAGTGAAGGAAGAGGGGGCGCTTTGGGGGACACCGGGGAGCTGTTTTTT
TRBV7-2,TRBD2,TRBJ2-1,-,CASSLNSLAGVQFF,TGTGCCAGCAGCTTAAACTCGCTAGCGGGGGTACAGTTCTTC
TRBV6-1,-,TRBJ2-7,-,CASQRAPLSGEQYF,TGTGCCAGTCAGCGGGCACCCCTTTCGGGCGAGCAGTACTTC
TRBV4-3,-,TRBJ2-1,-,CASSQDLGLSSYNEQFF,TGCGCCAGCAGCCAAGATTTAGGTCTAAGCTCCTACAATGAGCAGTTCTTC
TRBV27,TRBD1,TRBJ1-1,-,CASSPKSATNRGMGEAFF,TGTGCCAGCAGTCCGAAAAGTGCCACAAACAGGGGGATGGGTGAAGCTTTCTTT
TRBV7-9,TRBD1,TRBJ1-2,once,CASSKRQGGLEGYTF,TGTGCCAGCAGCAAGCGACAGGGAGGCTTAGAAGGCTACACCTTT
TRBV15,-,TRBJ1-4,-,CATSSMTALHGKLFF,TGTGCCACCAGCTCGATGACAGCCTTGCATGGAAAACTGTTTTTT
TRBV9,TRBD1,TRBJ2-7,-,CASSARQGLGYEQYF,TGTGCCAGCAGCGCCCGACAGGGCCTGGGCTACGAGCAGTACTTC
TRBV29-1,TRBD1,TRBJ2-7,-,CSVGTGYEQYF,TGCAGCGTTGGGACAGGGTACGAGCAGTACTTC
TRBV25-1,TRBD1,TRBJ1-5,-,CASSDHRGGSNQPQHF,TGTGCCAGCAGTGACCACAGGGGGGGGAGCAATCAGCCCCAGCATTTT
TRBV7-6,-,TRBJ2-6,-,CASSSGVANVLTF,TGTGCCAGCAGTTCCGGTGTCGCCAACGTCCTGACTTTC
TRBV28,-,TRBJ1-5,-,CASSLGGGGWDQPQHF,TGTGCCAGCAGTTTAGGGGGCGGGGGATGGGATCAGCCCCAGCATTTT
TRBV19,TRBD2,TRBJ2-1,-,CASSISSGAENEQFF,TGTGCCAGTAGTATATCTAGCGGGGCAGAAAATGAGCAGTTCTTC